The next 26 T cell receptor beta chains were all read from a single sample in a study of blood T cell repertoires in COVID-19. The method was immunoSEQ multiplex PCR; TCRdb's version includes in-frame clones alone and lacks a portion of them. The sample records about 480,000 clones, about 88% being singletons. What was sequenced was PBMCs or T cells enriched from blood (not recorded which). The source of these receptors is a woman aged 55-75 years who had recovered from COVID-19.

This clone was seen more than once but under ten times. The rearrangement links TRBV5-1 to TRBJ1-4, with 7 bases identical to TRBD1. J was trimmed by 6 bases and V by 0 bases; bases with no gene match: 5. The V gene's germline CDR1 is SGHRS and CDR2 YFSETQ. This CDR3 is built from 15 residues. The CDR3 loop reads CASSLEGTAYEKLFF. DNA of the CDR3: TGCGCCAGCAGCTTGGAGGGGACAGCCTATGAAAAACTGTTTTTT.

This rearrangement joins TRBV10-3 to TRBJ2-7; D gene ambiguous. V was shortened by 2 bases and J by 3 bases, with 5 bases between the two germline ends. The CDR3 is made up of 12 amino acids. Germline CDR1 ENHRY, CDR2 SYGVKD. CDR3: CAISEVSYEQYF. The CDR3 coding sequence is TGTGCCATCAGTGAGGTCAGCTACGAGCAGTACTTC.

J is TRBJ2-7 and V is TRBV19; 8 bases are a match to TRBD1. V shed 3 bases and J 7 bases; nucleotides not matched to a gene: 11. CDR1 and CDR2 (germline): LNHDA, SQIVND (reference sequence). The CDR3 has 15 amino acids. CDR3 DNA sequence: TGTGCCAGTAGTATTCAACAGGGGGTCGTAAGGGAGCAGTACTTC. This sequence encodes CASSIQQGVVREQYF.

In its sample, this clone was seen once. The chain recombines TRBV19 with TRBJ1-6; 7 bases agree with TRBD1. CDR3 length: 14 amino acids. CDR1 is LNHDA and CDR2 is SQIVND in the germline V gene (reference sequence). V trimming: 5 bases; J trimming: 10 bases; junction bases outside the gene matches: 8. The CDR3: CASSWGTANSPLHF. CDR3 nucleotide sequence: TGTGCCAGTAGTTGGGGGACAGCGAACTCACCCCTCCACTTT.

The V gene is TRBV9, the J gene TRBJ1-1, with D uncertain. CDR3 length equals 14 residues. Trimming pared 0 bases from V and 5 bases from J, leaving 11 bases between. Per germline, CDR1 SGDLS and CDR2 YYNGEE. The CDR3 sequence: CASSVVRAGTEAFF. The CDR3, as DNA: TGTGCCAGCAGCGTAGTGAGGGCTGGGACTGAAGCTTTCTTT.

On this clone: Other DNA sequences within the sample encode an identical CDR3. The chain joins TRBV18 to TRBJ1-5; TRBD1 aligns across 8 bases. The CDR3 totals 14 residues. V shed 4 bases, J shed 5 bases, and the junction held 4 bases outside the gene matches. Germline CDR1 and CDR2: KGHSH and LQKENI. CDR3 DNA: TGTGCCAGCTCACGCACAGGGGGGGATCAGCCCCAGCATTTT. Its translation is CASSRTGGDQPQHF.

The V and J genes are TRBV3-1 (or the pseudogene TRBV3-2) and TRBJ2-2; D call uncertain. The CDR3 runs to 14 residues. Trimming pared 7 bases from V and 1 base from J, leaving 10 bases between. Germline V gives CDR1 LGHDT, CDR2 YNNKEL (reference sequence). In DNA, the CDR3 is TGTGCCAGCAACCCGAGGCTGAACACCGGGGAGCTGTTTTTT. Its translation is CASNPRLNTGELFF.

This chain uses TRBV18 with TRBJ2-3; 9 positions match TRBD2. V lost 4 bases to trimming and J lost 4 bases; unmatched junction nucleotides: 3. CDR1 KGHSH and CDR2 LQKENI come from the germline V gene. This CDR3 contains 14 residues. The CDR3 coding sequence is TGTGCCAGCTCACGGGCGGGGGGGCCAGATACGCAGTATTTT. Its protein is CASSRAGGPDTQYF.

The gene calls are TRBV5-1 and TRBJ2-7, with TRBD1 as a possible D gene (6 bases). Germline CDR1 is SGHRS and CDR2 is YFSETQ. The CDR3 runs to 16 residues. With 4 bases removed from V and 3 bases from J, the gap between germline ends came to 20 bases. This CDR3 is CASSGDTRDTYYEQYF. DNA of the CDR3: TGCGCCAGCAGCGGTGACACACGGGACACCTACTACGAGCAGTACTTC.

The chain is built from TRBV18 and TRBJ1-1; no definite D call. V dropped 3 bases and J dropped 0 bases, with 5 bases sitting between them. This CDR3 region has 13 residues. The germline V gene has CDR1 KGHSH and CDR2 LQKENI. CDR3 bases: TGTGCCAGCTCACCCACAGTGAACACTGAAGCTTTCTTT. It codes for CASSPTVNTEAFF.

This rearrangement joins TRBV7-2 to TRBJ1-1; D remains unclear. V lost 0 bases and J 9 bases, leaving 8 bases between the germline ends. CDR1 SGHTA and CDR2 FQGNSA come from the germline V gene. The length of the CDR3 is 12 residues. CDR3 bases: TGTGCCAGCAGCTTAGCGGCGGGGAAAGCTTTCTTT. Its translation is CASSLAAGKAFF.

The J gene is TRBJ2-4, the V gene TRBV27, with TRBD2 matching over 7 bases. V dropped 3 bases and J dropped 2; count of bases not matched to a gene: 1. This CDR3 contains 14 residues. Germline CDR1 reads MNHEY; CDR2 reads SMNVEV (reference sequence). CDR3 loop: CASSLGLSKNIQYF. CDR3 nucleotide sequence: TGTGCCAGCAGTTTGGGACTATCCAAAAACATTCAGTACTTC.

On this clone itself: At the DNA level, this CDR3 is encoded by other sequences in the same sample as well. The rearrangement joins TRBV19 to TRBJ1-3; no reliable D call. The V gene's germline CDR1 is LNHDA and CDR2 SQIVND (reference sequence). Trimming pared 5 bases from V and 4 bases from J, leaving 9 bases between. The length of the CDR3 is 13 residues. The CDR3, as DNA: TGTGCCAGTAGTTCCCCGGGGGGAAACACCATATATTTT. This gives the protein CASSSPGGNTIYF.

The chain employs TRBV3-1 (or the pseudogene TRBV3-2) and TRBJ2-7; tentatively, D is TRBD2 (5 bases). Trimming removed 4 bases from V and 0 bases from J, with 13 bases in between. The CDR3 is 15 amino acids. In germline, CDR1 is LGHDT, CDR2 YNNKEL (reference sequence). The CDR3 loop is CASSPQLGFSYEQYF. In DNA form, the CDR3 reads TGTGCCAGCAGCCCCCAACTAGGTTTCTCCTACGAGCAGTACTTC.

This clone was recorded only once. The chain combines TRBV30 with TRBJ1-4, with 8 positions matching TRBD1. CDR3 length: 14 residues. In germline, CDR1 is GTSNPN, CDR2 SVGIG (reference sequence). V lost 7 bases to trimming and J lost 4 bases; unmatched junction nucleotides: 8. CDR3 nucleotides: TGTGCCTCGACCCACAGGGGGGGTAATGAAAAACTGTTTTTT. Its protein product is CASTHRGGNEKLFF.

The DNA of the CDR3 is TGTGCCAGCAGTCCACAGGGGTTTGACCAGCCCCAGCATTTT. It is translated as CASSPQGFDQPQHF. The V gene is TRBV2, the J gene TRBJ1-5, with TRBD1 identical over 7 bases. CDR1 is SNHLY and CDR2 is FYNNEI in the germline V gene. Losses at the gene ends were 5 bases for V and 7 bases for J; bases not matched to a gene: 8. CDR3 length equals 14 residues.

This chain links TRBV6-4 with TRBJ2-6, with 9 positions matching TRBD1. This CDR3 region has 17 residues. J lost 4 bases, V lost 4 bases, and 8 bases had no gene match. Per the germline V gene, CDR1 is MRHNA and CDR2 is SNTAGT. The CDR3 spells CASSADRGNPGANVLTF. In DNA form, the CDR3 reads TGTGCCAGCAGTGCGGACAGGGGTAATCCCGGGGCCAACGTCCTGACTTTC.

This rearrangement joins TRBV3-1 (or the pseudogene TRBV3-2) to TRBJ2-5; TRBD2 matches 10 bases. Germline CDR1 LGHDT, CDR2 YNNKEL (reference sequence). The CDR3 sequence is 16 residues long. V trimming: 1 base; J trimming: 3 bases; junction bases outside the gene matches: 5. The CDR3 reads CASSQGSGGVEETQYF. The CDR3 nucleotides read TGTGCCAGCAGCCAAGGGAGCGGGGGGGTCGAAGAGACCCAGTACTTC.

This sequence joins TRBV4-1 and TRBJ1-2; D possibly corresponds to TRBD1 (5 bases). Trimming took off 4 bases at V and 4 bases at J, with 10 bases between the two ends. CDR3 length: 13 amino acids. The germline CDR1 and CDR2 sequences are MGHRA and YSYEKL. This chain's CDR3 is CASSLEGLYGYTF. CDR3 in DNA: TGCGCCAGCAGCCTGGAGGGGCTCTATGGCTACACCTTC.

The genes are TRBV3-1 (or the pseudogene TRBV3-2) and TRBJ2-2; TRBD2 aligns across 13 bases. Germline V CDR1 and CDR2: LGHDT, YNNKEL (reference sequence). The V gene end was trimmed by 4 bases and the J gene end by 6 bases; junction bases not matched to a gene: 5. The CDR3 sequence is 16 residues long. The CDR3 reads CASSRTSGGASGELFF. The CDR3 DNA sequence: TGTGCCAGCAGCCGTACTAGCGGGGGGGCTTCCGGGGAGCTGTTTTTT.

V gene TRBV12-5 combines with J gene TRBJ2-3; D not certain. V was clipped by 4 bases and J by 5 bases, with 4 bases between them. The CDR3 consists of 11 residues. In germline, CDR1 is LGHNT, CDR2 FRNRAP. CDR3 coding DNA: TGTGCTAGTGGTTGGCTAGATACGCAGTATTTT. Protein: CASGWLDTQYF. The whole variable domain, filled in from reference TRBV12-5 and TRBJ2-3, reads DARVTQTPRHKVTEMGQEVTMRCQPILGHNTVFWYRQTMMQGLELLAYFRNRAPLDDSGMPKDRFSAEMPDATLATLKIQPSEPRDSAVYFCASGWLDTQYFGPGTRLTVL.

Points on this clone: The same CDR3 can be traced to other DNA sequences in this sample. This chain connects TRBV2 to TRBJ1-2, with a possible D match to TRBD1 (6 bases). V shed 3 bases and J shed 2 bases, with 7 bases lying between them. Per the germline V gene, CDR1 is SNHLY and CDR2 is FYNNEI. The CDR3 totals 13 residues. The CDR3 sequence: CASSDGQNYGYTF. CDR3 sequence (DNA): TGTGCCAGCAGTGATGGACAGAACTATGGCTACACCTTC.

The CDR3 nucleotides read TGTGCCAGCAGCCACCGGGACAGGGAAGGCTACACCTTC. Its protein is CASSHRDREGYTF. This sequence joins TRBV5-4 and TRBJ1-2, with 9 bases that match TRBD1. There are 13 residues in the CDR3. The germline V gene encodes CDR1 SGHNT and CDR2 YYREEE (reference sequence). V trimming: 4 bases; J trimming: 8 bases; junction bases outside the gene matches: 6.

V usage is TRBV12-3 or TRBV12-4 and J usage is TRBJ1-1; TRBD1 is a possible D gene (5 bases). The CDR3 spans 13 residues. The ends were cut back, 3 bases at V and 11 bases at J, with 16 bases in the middle. CDR3 DNA sequence: TGTGCCAGCAGTTTTGCGGGGCCCGTCGGGGCTTTCTTT. This gives the protein CASSFAGPVGAFF.

The chain has TRBV19 and TRBJ2-5; TRBD1 matches at 9 bases. The V and J ends lost 4 bases and 4 bases, in that order; junction bases with no gene match: 7. CDR1 is LNHDA, CDR2 SQIVND, per germline (reference sequence). This CDR3 region has 15 residues. DNA for the CDR3: TGTGCCAGTAGTACTGGGACAGGGCCCAGAGAGACCCAGTACTTC. This codes for CASSTGTGPRETQYF.

The chain has TRBV2 and TRBJ1-1; D is undetermined. The V end lost 5 bases, the J end lost 3 bases, and 10 bases lay between the germline ends. Looked up from germline, CDR1 is SNHLY and CDR2 is FYNNEI. The CDR3 totals 13 residues. The CDR3 here is CASSSLRDTEAFF. DNA for the CDR3: TGTGCCAGCAGTTCCCTCCGGGACACTGAAGCTTTCTTT.